The 27 T cell receptor beta chains given below trace back to one sample, sequenced in a study of molecular identifiers for immune sequencing clone quantification. TCRdb passed the PCR reads through MiXCR, listing each CDR3 protein once. The sample records 490,000 or so distinct CDR3 sequences, around 25% being singletons. Specimen: naive CD8+ T cells from blood, with Jurkat cell RNA spiked in. This sample's subset: FACS-sorted CD8+CD4-CCR7+CD45RA+ naive T cells. The receptor set was obtained from a human donor in good health. Some libraries in this study had Jurkat cell RNA spiked in.

The chain links TRBV5-5 to TRBJ1-3, with 7 bases lining up with TRBD1. CDR1 is SGHKS, CDR2 YYEKEE, per germline (reference sequence). Trimming took 2 bases from V and 2 from J; bases not matched to a gene: 4. The CDR3 spans 15 residues. The DNA of the CDR3 is TGTGCCAGCAGCTTCGGAGGGGGCGCTGGAAACACCATATATTTT. Translating it yields CASSFGGGAGNTIYF.

The V and J genes are TRBV12-3 or TRBV12-4 and TRBJ2-7, with D possibly TRBD1 on 5 matching bases. CDR3 length equals 15 residues. The V gene lost 2 bases and the J gene lost 0 bases, with 11 bases spanning the gap. In DNA, the CDR3 is TGTGCCAGCAGTTTACTGGCAGGGCGCTCCTACGAGCAGTACTTC. It yields the protein CASSLLAGRSYEQYF.

This clonotype came up once. The junction shows a germline mismatch at one end, possibly a read error. The chain carries TRBV4-3 and TRBJ1-5, with a possible D match to TRBD1 (5 bases). CDR1 is LGHNA and CDR2 is YSLEER in the germline V gene. There are 15 residues in the CDR3. CDR3 loop: CAHSQYISRDQPQPF. CDR3 nucleotides: TGCGCCCACAGCCAATATATAAGCAGGGATCAGCCCCAGCCTTTT.

The table lists this clonotype with a few counts. This rearrangement joins TRBV6-2 or TRBV6-3 to TRBJ1-1; 9 nucleotides agree with TRBD1. The CDR3 sequence is 18 residues long. V was pared by 7 bases and J by 0 bases, with 15 bases of the junction left unmatched. Germline V lookup: CDR1 MNHEY, CDR2 SVGEGT. The CDR3 DNA reads as TGTGCCAGCACCTTACGCCGGGACAGGGTTCCGCTGAACACTGAAGCTTTCTTT. Translating gives CASTLRRDRVPLNTEAFF.

The rearrangement links TRBV2 to TRBJ2-3, with D tentatively TRBD1 or TRBD2 (6 bases each). This CDR3 has 18 residues. Germline values: CDR1 SNHLY, CDR2 FYNNEI. The V end lost 2 bases, the J end lost 4 bases, and 22 bases lay between the germline ends. The CDR3 DNA reads TGTGCCAGCAGTGAACTGGGGGGCCGGAACACCCCGGCAGATACGCAGTATTTT. Its protein is CASSELGGRNTPADTQYF.

The rearrangement joins TRBV20-1 to TRBJ2-7, with a possible D match to TRBD1 (5 bases). CDR3 length: 16 amino acids. V gave up 0 bases and J gave up 3 bases, with 18 bases separating them. Germline V gives CDR1 DFQATT, CDR2 SNEGSKA (reference sequence). The chain's CDR3 is CSAREDTFGPFYEQYF. Here the CDR3 DNA reads TGCAGTGCTAGAGAGGACACGTTCGGGCCTTTCTACGAGCAGTACTTC.

In this sample, this clonotype turned up a few times. The V call is TRBV20-1, the J call TRBJ2-6, with D perhaps matching TRBD1 (5 bases). Germline CDR1 reads DFQATT; CDR2 reads SNEGSKA (reference sequence). CDR3 length: 16 residues. The germline V and J ends were trimmed by 2 bases and 0 bases, with 11 bases remaining between them. CDR3 coding DNA: TGCAGTGCTAGAACAGGTCAGGCCTCTGGGGCCAACGTCCTGACTTTC. Residues: CSARTGQASGANVLTF.

The chain joins TRBV7-8 to TRBJ1-3; tentatively, D is TRBD1 (5 bases). The length of the CDR3 is 16 residues. Trimming removed 1 base at V and 2 bases at J, with 12 bases between. The germline gives CDR1 SGHVS, CDR2 FQNEAQ. The CDR3 sequence is CASSLVPREAGNTIYF. For the CDR3, the DNA is TGTGCCAGCAGCTTAGTTCCCAGGGAGGCTGGAAACACCATATATTTT.

V is TRBV2 and J is TRBJ1-4, with 7 bases fitting TRBD1. This CDR3 is built from 13 residues. J gave up 8 bases and V 6 bases, and 6 bases lay outside the gene matches. Germline V gene lookup returns CDR1 SNHLY and CDR2 FYNNEI. CDR3 protein: CASRDRTDEKLFF. The CDR3 DNA sequence: TGTGCCAGCAGGGACAGGACCGACGAAAAACTGTTTTTT. The whole variable domain, remainder taken from reference TRBV2 and TRBJ1-4, is EPEVTQTPSHQVTQMGQEVILRCVPISNHLYFYWYRQILGQKVEFLVSFYNNEISEKSEIFDDQFSVERPDGSNFTLKIRSTKLEDSAMYFCASRDRTDEKLFFGSGTQLSVL.

A word on this clonotype: This sequence may be a read error, since a much larger clone differs from it by one base. Likely a read error: the CDR3 ends without its conserved phenylalanine or tryptophan. The V and J genes are TRBV25-1 and TRBJ2-1; D is perhaps TRBD2 (6 bases). Between the trimmed V and J ends, which lost 2 bases and 6 bases, there was a span of 11 bases. Germline loops: CDR1 MGHDK, CDR2 SYGVNS. The CDR3 sequence is 14 residues long. In DNA form, the CDR3 reads TGTGCCAGCAGTGAACGGGAGAGGGGCAATGAGCAGTTCCTC. This codes for CASSERERGNEQFL.

On this clonotype itself: Being one base from a much bigger clone, this may be a read error. This chain uses TRBV28 with TRBJ1-3; 7 nucleotides match TRBD1. The CDR3 contains 17 residues. The germline V gene has CDR1 MDHEN and CDR2 SYDVKM. CDR3: CTSSSPLDRDSGNTIYF. The CDR3 nucleotides read TGTACCAGCAGTTCTCCCCTCGACAGGGACTCTGGAAACACCATATATTTT. Looking up the rest from reference TRBV28 and TRBJ1-3 gives the full variable domain: DVKVTQSSRYLVKRTGEKVFLECVQDMDHENMFWYRQDPGLGLRLIYFSYDVKMKEKGDIPEGYSVSREKKERFSLILESASTNQTSMYLCTSSSPLDRDSGNTIYFGEGSWLTVV.

The J gene is TRBJ1-2, the V gene TRBV6-5; D ambiguous. CDR1 MNHEY and CDR2 SVGAGI come from the germline V gene. The V and J ends lost 4 bases and 9 bases respectively, with 12 bases between them. The CDR3 is 12 residues long. DNA for the CDR3: TGTGCCAGCAGTTTTAACAAAGAGTGCTACACCTTC. The encoded protein is CASSFNKECYTF.

This clonotype was seen a single time. Mismatch with germline at one junction end may stem from a read error. This rearrangement joins TRBV11-2 to TRBJ1-5; the D is unclear. CDR3 size: 13 residues. From germline, CDR1 is SGHAT and CDR2 FQNNGV. This CDR3 reads CASNLDWNQPQHF. In DNA form, the CDR3 reads TGTGCCAGCAACTTAGATTGGAATCAGCCCCAGCATTTT. The whole variable domain, remainder taken from reference TRBV11-2 and TRBJ1-5, is EAGVAQSPRYKIIEKRQSVAFWCNPISGHATLYWYQQILGQGPKLLIQFQNNGVVDDSQLPKDRFSAERLKGVDSTLKIQPAKLEDSAVYLCASNLDWNQPQHFGDGTRLSIL.

This chain connects TRBV13 to TRBJ2-7; the D gene could be TRBD1 or TRBD2 (6 bases each). CDR1 is PRHDT and CDR2 is FYEKMQ in the germline V gene (reference sequence). CDR3 size: 15 residues. The V and J ends lost 4 bases and 7 bases respectively, with 20 bases between them. The DNA of the CDR3 is TGTGCCAGCAGCTCCGATGGTAGCGGAAGGGGGGAGCAGTACTTC. Protein sequence: CASSSDGSGRGEQYF.

This chain joins TRBV3-1 and TRBJ1-1; D gene ambiguous. The CDR3 is 15 residues long. Looked up from germline, CDR1 is LGHDT and CDR2 is YNNKEL (reference sequence). The ends were cut back, 2 bases at V and 0 bases at J, with 10 bases in the middle. The CDR3 DNA sequence: TGTGCCAGCAGCCAAAGAACATACCTGAACACTGAAGCTTTCTTT. This codes for CASSQRTYLNTEAFF. The full variable domain, in which reference TRBV3-1 and TRBJ1-1 provide the parts outside the CDR3, is DTAVSQTPKYLVTQMGNDKSIKCEQNLGHDTMYWYKQDSKKFLKIMFSYNNKELIINETVPNRFSPKSPDKAHLNLHINSLELGDSAVYFCASSQRTYLNTEAFFGQGTRLTVV.

The chain joins TRBV27 to TRBJ2-2, with 9 bases lining up with TRBD2. The CDR3 is 16 amino acids. Trimming cost V 7 bases and J 4 bases; bases outside gene matches: 10. Germline CDR1 is MNHEY and CDR2 is SMNVEV (reference sequence). In DNA form, the CDR3 reads TGTGCCAGCAACCTAAGACTAGCGGCGATCACCGGGGAGCTGTTTTTT. Its translation is CASNLRLAAITGELFF.

The sample holds many counts of this clonotype. The chain employs TRBV27 and TRBJ1-4, with a weak D call TRBD1 (5 bases). V lost 5 bases, J lost 6 bases, and 13 bases lay in between. Germline V gene sequence: CDR1 MNHEY, CDR2 SMNVEV (reference sequence). This CDR3 has 14 amino acids. The CDR3 spells CASSRGSLDEKLFF. The CDR3 bases are TGTGCCAGCAGTCGGGGGTCGCTGGATGAAAAACTGTTTTTT.

The table lists this clonotype with a few counts. V usage is TRBV27 and J usage is TRBJ2-2, with D perhaps TRBD2 (7 bases). Germline CDR1 and CDR2: MNHEY and SMNVEV (reference sequence). Trimming took off 7 bases at V and 6 bases at J, with 9 bases between the two ends. The CDR3 is 12 amino acids. The CDR3 nucleotides are TGTGCCAGCAAGGGGGGGCCCGGGGAGCTGTTTTTT. It specifies CASKGGPGELFF.

This clonotype was seen many times. The J gene is TRBJ1-1, the V gene TRBV28, with TRBD1 as a possible D gene (6 bases). The length of the CDR3 is 13 residues. Per the germline V gene, CDR1 is MDHEN and CDR2 is SYDVKM. V dropped 3 bases and J dropped 4 bases, with 9 bases sitting between them. CDR3 region: CASSFRGPTEAFF. The CDR3, as DNA: TGTGCCAGCAGTTTCAGGGGACCCACTGAAGCTTTCTTT.

This clonotype was recorded many times. This chain connects TRBV6-6 to TRBJ2-3; 8 bases match TRBD2. Germline V gene lookup returns CDR1 MNHNY and CDR2 SVGAGI (reference sequence). Trimming removed 2 bases from V and 2 bases from J; junction bases left unmatched: 6. CDR3 length: 16 residues. CDR3 sequence: CASSYAAGGSTDTQYF. CDR3 coding DNA: TGTGCCAGCAGTTACGCCGCGGGAGGATCCACAGATACGCAGTATTTT.

This clonotype was detected ten times or more. DNA of the CDR3: TGCAGCGTTGAAGATTGGGGGCCCCGCCACTACACCTTC. Protein sequence: CSVEDWGPRHYTF. V and J are TRBV29-1 and TRBJ1-2, with D possibly being TRBD1 (6 bases). This CDR3 contains 13 residues. V lost 0 bases to trimming and J lost 10 bases, with 15 bases between them. From germline, CDR1 is SQVTM and CDR2 ANQGSEA.

At least ten counts were recorded for this clonotype. The CDR3 coding sequence is TGTGCCTGGAGTGTTGGAAGCACAGATACGCAGTATTTT. This codes for CAWSVGSTDTQYF. The chain uses TRBV30 and TRBJ2-3; D not resolved. The CDR3 loop spans 13 amino acids. Deletions cut 0 bases from V and 0 bases from J, with 4 bases between. Germline lookup yields CDR1 GTSNPN and CDR2 SVGIG (reference sequence).

The V gene is TRBV9, the J gene TRBJ2-3, with 13 bases aligning to TRBD2. The CDR3 has 17 residues. V trimming: 0 bases; J trimming: 5 bases; junction bases outside the gene matches: 6. The germline V gene encodes CDR1 SGDLS and CDR2 YYNGEE. CDR3 nucleotide sequence: TGTGCCAGCAGCGTAGGTACTAGCGGGGGGGCCGTAGATACGCAGTATTTT. This gives the protein CASSVGTSGGAVDTQYF.

As to this clonotype: A much more abundant neighbour one base away suggests this may be a read error. The V call is TRBV7-8, the J call TRBJ2-3; D could derive from TRBD1 or TRBD2 (6 bases each). From germline, CDR1 is SGHVS and CDR2 FQNEAQ. The CDR3 length is 14 residues. Trimming took 4 bases from V and 7 from J, leaving 15 bases between them. DNA for the CDR3: TGTGCCAGCAGCTCGCCGGGAGACAGGCATACGCAGTATTTT. Amino acids: CASSSPGDRHTQYF.

This clonotype was counted only a few times. CDR3 coding DNA: TGTGCCAGCACCCTAGTGGTCGGCACCGGGGAGCTGTTTTTT. It translates to CASTLVVGTGELFF. The chain has TRBV7-9 and TRBJ2-2; D is uncertain. Trimming shortened V by 7 bases and J by 4 bases, and 13 bases separated the two germline ends. Germline CDR1 reads SEHNR; CDR2 reads FQNEAQ (reference sequence). The CDR3 loop spans 14 amino acids.

There are a few counts of this clonotype. This sequence joins TRBV21-1 and TRBJ2-5; the D segment call TRBD2 is taken from the table without a DNA check. TRBV21-1 is assigned pseudogene status. The CDR3 contains 14 residues. CDR3 sequence reads: CARNLTGLQETQYF. The CDR3 DNA reads as TGTGCCAGGAACCTGACGGGACTTCAAGAGACCCAGTACTTC.

The CDR3 DNA is TGTGCCAGTAGTATGCGGCAGTTGAATGAAAAACTGTTTTTT. Translating gives CASSMRQLNEKLFF. The chain uses TRBV19 and TRBJ1-4, with D unresolved. The germline CDR1 and CDR2 sequences are LNHDA and SQIVND (reference sequence). The CDR3 consists of 14 residues. Trimming shortened V by 3 bases and J by 5 bases, and 10 bases separated the two germline ends.